The rows below give T cell receptor beta chains drawn from one sample of a study of blood T cell repertoires in COVID-19. TCRdb's copy holds only in-frame clones and misses some; the assay was immunoSEQ multiplex PCR. Of approximately 22,000 clones listed, 75% to 85% are singletons. Input material: peripheral blood. The receptor source for this set is a woman in her seventies with COVID-19, enrolled during active disease. Each CDR3 is given with its conserved first and last residue. Each record gives: CDR3 protein, CDR3 DNA, J gene, clone size, D gene, V gene. D genes are given only for firm matches. Only some rows state a clone size, as once, few, many or a class for expanded clones.

CDR3aa: CASSKRQGLQETQYF
CDR3nt: TGTGCCAGCAGCAAAAGACAGGGCTTACAAGAGACCCAGTACTTC
j_gene: TRBJ2-5
abundance: .
d_gene: TRBD1
v_gene: TRBV7-7

CDR3aa: CASSLGRGYEQYF
CDR3nt: TGTGCCAGCAGCTTAGGCAGGGGCTACGAGCAGTACTTC
j_gene: TRBJ2-7
abundance: .
d_gene: .
v_gene: TRBV11-3

CDR3aa: CSASIWASGGTDTQYF
CDR3nt: TGCAGTGCTAGTATCTGGGCTAGCGGGGGCACAGATACGCAGTATTTT
j_gene: TRBJ2-3
abundance: .
d_gene: TRBD2
v_gene: TRBV20-1

CDR3aa: CASSQLSSGGSYEQYF
CDR3nt: TGCGCCAGCAGCCAATTGTCTAGCGGGGGCTCCTACGAGCAGTACTTC
j_gene: TRBJ2-7
abundance: .
d_gene: TRBD2
v_gene: TRBV4-1

CDR3aa: CASSIEGAVSYEQYF
CDR3nt: TGTGCCAGTAGTATAGAGGGCGCAGTATCGTACGAGCAGTACTTC
j_gene: TRBJ2-7
abundance: few
d_gene: .
v_gene: TRBV19

CDR3aa: CASSLPTAPGTRGTGELFF
CDR3nt: TGTGCCAGCAGTCTCCCAACAGCCCCCGGCACGCGGGGCACCGGGGAGCTGTTTTTT
j_gene: TRBJ2-2
abundance: .
d_gene: .
v_gene: TRBV6-7

CDR3aa: CASSQVIRGQGFFDEQFF
CDR3nt: TGCGCCAGCAGCCAAGTCATTAGGGGACAGGGGTTTTTCGATGAGCAGTTCTTC
j_gene: TRBJ2-1
abundance: once
d_gene: TRBD1
v_gene: TRBV4-3

CDR3aa: CASSIDRVESYQPQHF
CDR3nt: TGTGCCAGTAGTATAGATCGGGTTGAAAGTTATCAGCCCCAGCATTTT
j_gene: TRBJ1-5
abundance: .
d_gene: .
v_gene: TRBV19

CDR3aa: CASSAPGGASDTQYF
CDR3nt: TGTGCCAGCAGCGCCCCTGGGGGGGCCAGTGATACGCAGTATTTT
j_gene: TRBJ2-3
abundance: .
d_gene: .
v_gene: TRBV9

CDR3aa: CASSPNPVTGARNEQFF
CDR3nt: TGTGCCAGCTCGCCAAATCCTGTCACAGGGGCCCGAAATGAGCAGTTCTTC
j_gene: TRBJ2-1
abundance: .
d_gene: TRBD1
v_gene: TRBV18

CDR3aa: CASSQWDRGQNEQFF
CDR3nt: TGCGCCAGCAGCCAGTGGGACAGGGGGCAGAATGAGCAGTTCTTC
j_gene: TRBJ2-1
abundance: .
d_gene: TRBD1
v_gene: TRBV4-1

CDR3aa: CASSHAGGYNEQFF
CDR3nt: TGCGCCAGCAGCCATGCAGGGGGCTACAATGAGCAGTTCTTC
j_gene: TRBJ2-1
abundance: once
d_gene: TRBD1
v_gene: TRBV4-1

CDR3aa: CASSQGANYGYTF
CDR3nt: TGTGCCAGCAGCCAAGGGGCGAACTATGGCTACACCTTC
j_gene: TRBJ1-2
abundance: few
d_gene: .
v_gene: TRBV7-2

CDR3aa: CASSYAGTSGFSYNEQFF
CDR3nt: TGTGCCAGCAGCTATGCCGGGACTAGCGGGTTCTCCTACAATGAGCAGTTCTTC
j_gene: TRBJ2-1
abundance: .
d_gene: TRBD2
v_gene: TRBV7-9

CDR3aa: CASSPSGAGGTDTQYF
CDR3nt: TGTGCCAGCAGCCCTTCCGGTGCAGGGGGAACAGATACGCAGTATTTT
j_gene: TRBJ2-3
abundance: .
d_gene: TRBD1
v_gene: TRBV11-3

CDR3aa: CASSPNQGAVGTEAFF
CDR3nt: TGTGCCAGCTCACCAAATCAGGGGGCAGTTGGGACTGAAGCTTTCTTT
j_gene: TRBJ1-1
abundance: .
d_gene: TRBD1
v_gene: TRBV18

CDR3aa: CASSFSGANQPQHF
CDR3nt: TGTGCCAGCAGTTTTTCAGGGGCTAATCAGCCCCAGCATTTT
j_gene: TRBJ1-5
abundance: .
d_gene: .
v_gene: TRBV27

CDR3aa: CASTSGRNTEAFF
CDR3nt: TGCGCCAGCACCAGTGGCCGTAACACTGAAGCTTTCTTT
j_gene: TRBJ1-1
abundance: .
d_gene: .
v_gene: TRBV4-3

CDR3aa: CASSIPGQGAGGTEAFF
CDR3nt: TGTGCCAGTAGTATCCCCGGACAGGGGGCGGGTGGCACTGAAGCTTTCTTT
j_gene: TRBJ1-1
abundance: .
d_gene: TRBD1
v_gene: TRBV19

CDR3aa: CASSDTGSRGYTF
CDR3nt: TGTGCCAGCAGTGATACAGGGTCTCGTGGCTACACCTTC
j_gene: TRBJ1-2
abundance: .
d_gene: .
v_gene: TRBV25-1

CDR3aa: CASSQGAGGPSPFLEEQFF
CDR3nt: TGCGCCAGCAGCCAAGGGGCGGGAGGGCCGTCCCCTTTTTTAGAAGAGCAGTTCTTC
j_gene: TRBJ2-1
abundance: .
d_gene: TRBD2
v_gene: TRBV4-3

CDR3aa: CASSNRPTGLRNTEAFF
CDR3nt: TGTGCCAGCAGCAACCGGCCAACAGGGTTAAGAAATACTGAAGCTTTCTTT
j_gene: TRBJ1-1
abundance: .
d_gene: .
v_gene: TRBV21-1

CDR3aa: CASSSRREAFF
CDR3nt: TGTGCCAGCAGCTCGCGTCGGGAAGCTTTCTTT
j_gene: TRBJ1-1
abundance: .
d_gene: .
v_gene: TRBV7-2

CDR3aa: CASSIGELETQYF
CDR3nt: TGTGCCAGTAGTATAGGGGAGTTGGAGACCCAGTACTTC
j_gene: TRBJ2-5
abundance: few
d_gene: .
v_gene: TRBV19

CDR3aa: CASSLEQDQPQHF
CDR3nt: TGCGCCAGCAGCTTGGAGCAGGATCAGCCCCAGCATTTT
j_gene: TRBJ1-5
abundance: once
d_gene: .
v_gene: TRBV5-1

CDR3aa: CASSLGGASQPQHF
CDR3nt: TGTGCCAGCAGTTTGGGGGGGGCATCTCAGCCCCAGCATTTT
j_gene: TRBJ1-5
abundance: few
d_gene: .
v_gene: TRBV27

CDR3aa: CAAGRDNYGYTF
CDR3nt: TGTGCAGCGGGCAGGGATAACTATGGCTACACCTTC
j_gene: TRBJ1-2
abundance: .
d_gene: .
v_gene: TRBV24-1

CDR3aa: CASSLSRNTEAFF
CDR3nt: TGTGCCAGCAGTTTATCGAGGAACACTGAAGCTTTCTTT
j_gene: TRBJ1-1
abundance: .
d_gene: .
v_gene: TRBV27

CDR3aa: CASSLTTGAYQPQHF
CDR3nt: TGTGCCAGCAGCCTTACTACAGGGGCCTATCAGCCCCAGCATTTT
j_gene: TRBJ1-5
abundance: few
d_gene: TRBD1
v_gene: TRBV7-2

CDR3aa: CASSQTTGSYEQYF
CDR3nt: TGCGCCAGCAGCCAAACCACAGGGTCCTACGAGCAGTACTTC
j_gene: TRBJ2-7
abundance: .
d_gene: .
v_gene: TRBV5-1

CDR3aa: CASSQERGLDYGYTF
CDR3nt: TGTGCCAGCAGCCAAGAAAGGGGGCTGGACTATGGCTACACCTTC
j_gene: TRBJ1-2
abundance: .
d_gene: TRBD1
v_gene: TRBV3-1/TRBV3-2

CDR3aa: CATADSQETQYF
CDR3nt: TGTGCCACCGCGGACAGCCAAGAGACCCAGTACTTC
j_gene: TRBJ2-5
abundance: .
d_gene: .
v_gene: TRBV6-4

CDR3aa: CASGGVTGVLGTEAFF
CDR3nt: TGCGCCAGCGGGGGGGTCACCGGGGTCCTGGGGACTGAAGCTTTCTTT
j_gene: TRBJ1-1
abundance: .
d_gene: .
v_gene: TRBV5-1

CDR3aa: CASSVQGTGADEQYF
CDR3nt: TGTGCCAGCAGCGTCCAAGGGACAGGGGCTGACGAGCAGTACTTC
j_gene: TRBJ2-7
abundance: .
d_gene: TRBD1
v_gene: TRBV9

CDR3aa: CASSNRGRVDEQFF
CDR3nt: TGTGCCAGCAGTAACAGGGGGCGCGTTGATGAGCAGTTCTTC
j_gene: TRBJ2-1
abundance: .
d_gene: TRBD1
v_gene: TRBV6-5

CDR3aa: CASSVGTGNTEAFF
CDR3nt: TGTGCCAGTAGTGTAGGGACAGGCAACACTGAAGCTTTCTTT
j_gene: TRBJ1-1
abundance: .
d_gene: TRBD1
v_gene: TRBV19

CDR3aa: CASSRGRNTEAFF
CDR3nt: TGCGCCAGCAGCCGAGGGCGGAACACTGAAGCTTTCTTT
j_gene: TRBJ1-1
abundance: once
d_gene: .
v_gene: TRBV4-1

CDR3aa: CASSISQGYQPQHF
CDR3nt: TGTGCCAGCAGCATATCCCAGGGGTATCAGCCCCAGCATTTT
j_gene: TRBJ1-5
abundance: .
d_gene: .
v_gene: TRBV5-5

CDR3aa: CASSLDPGTGNTIYF
CDR3nt: TGTGCCAGCAGCTTAGATCCAGGGACTGGAAACACCATATATTTT
j_gene: TRBJ1-3
abundance: .
d_gene: .
v_gene: TRBV7-8

CDR3aa: CASSYGGMGSREQYF
CDR3nt: TGTGCCAGCAGTTACGGAGGGATGGGGTCTCGGGAGCAGTACTTC
j_gene: TRBJ2-7
abundance: .
d_gene: .
v_gene: TRBV6-2/TRBV6-3

CDR3aa: CASSLVGGKATNEKLFF
CDR3nt: TGTGCCAGCAGCTTAGTAGGGGGAAAGGCAACTAATGAAAAACTGTTTTTT
j_gene: TRBJ1-4
abundance: few
d_gene: .
v_gene: TRBV7-8

CDR3aa: CASTGGETQYF
CDR3nt: TGTGCCAGCACCGGGGGGGAGACCCAGTACTTC
j_gene: TRBJ2-5
abundance: .
d_gene: TRBD2
v_gene: TRBV6-5

CDR3aa: CASSQAGFQETQYF
CDR3nt: TGCGCCAGCAGCCAAGCAGGGTTCCAAGAGACCCAGTACTTC
j_gene: TRBJ2-5
abundance: few
d_gene: .
v_gene: TRBV4-3

CDR3aa: CASSVGQNSGYTF
CDR3nt: TGTGCCAGCAGCGTGGGACAGAACTCCGGCTACACCTTC
j_gene: TRBJ1-2
abundance: .
d_gene: TRBD1
v_gene: TRBV6-5

CDR3aa: CASSRIGSQDSPYGYTF
CDR3nt: TGTGCCAGCAGCCGAATTGGGTCCCAGGACAGCCCCTATGGCTACACCTTC
j_gene: TRBJ1-2
abundance: few
d_gene: .
v_gene: TRBV6-6

CDR3aa: CASSPLGGVNTEAFF
CDR3nt: TGCGCCAGCAGCCCATTAGGAGGGGTGAACACTGAAGCTTTCTTT
j_gene: TRBJ1-1
abundance: few
d_gene: .
v_gene: TRBV5-1

CDR3aa: CASSVVLAAYNEQFF
CDR3nt: TGTGCCAGCAGCGTAGTTCTAGCGGCCTACAATGAGCAGTTCTTC
j_gene: TRBJ2-1
abundance: .
d_gene: TRBD2
v_gene: TRBV9

CDR3aa: CASSLQGAREKLFF
CDR3nt: TGTGCCAGCAGCCTCCAGGGGGCTAGGGAAAAACTGTTTTTT
j_gene: TRBJ1-4
abundance: .
d_gene: TRBD1
v_gene: TRBV3-1/TRBV3-2

CDR3aa: CASSPRDRGEVDYGYTF
CDR3nt: TGTGCCAGCAGTCCGCGGGACAGGGGAGAGGTAGACTATGGCTACACCTTC
j_gene: TRBJ1-2
abundance: .
d_gene: TRBD1
v_gene: TRBV6-6

CDR3aa: CASSQFGGITEAFF
CDR3nt: TGTGCCAGCAGCCAATTCGGGGGAATCACTGAAGCTTTCTTT
j_gene: TRBJ1-1
abundance: .
d_gene: .
v_gene: TRBV3-1/TRBV3-2